This TCR beta chain was retrieved from a study of shared clonotypes between healthy human individuals. Study conclusions and caveats: Generally, estimated richness proved larger in naive subsets than it did in memory subsets.

As to this clone: Its antigen remains unidentified.

Only in-frame clones appear in the TCRdb table, and some are missing; sequencing was by immunoSEQ multiplex PCR. This table has some 2.1 million clones, 93% appearing once. The CDR3 sequence is 15 residues long. Germline V gives CDR1 MNHEY, CDR2 SMNVEV (reference sequence). Losses at the gene ends were 6 bases for V and 0 bases for J; bases not matched to a gene: 5. Positive CCR7 selection of CD45RO-negative cells yielded the naive CD8 cells, and terminally differentiated effector memory CD45RA+ cells were excluded. Donors, healthy HIV-negative adults, lacked recent acute infections or vaccinations. V usage is TRBV27 and J usage is TRBJ1-1, with 9 positions matching TRBD1. This TCR came from a man younger than 30 in good health. Some clones in this sample may be carry-over from other donors' samples. Material for sequencing was naive CD8+ T cells from PBMCs. The CDR3 DNA is TGTGCCAGCAGACCGGGACAGGGATTGAACACTGAAGCTTTCTTT. Encoded protein: CASRPGQGLNTEAFF.